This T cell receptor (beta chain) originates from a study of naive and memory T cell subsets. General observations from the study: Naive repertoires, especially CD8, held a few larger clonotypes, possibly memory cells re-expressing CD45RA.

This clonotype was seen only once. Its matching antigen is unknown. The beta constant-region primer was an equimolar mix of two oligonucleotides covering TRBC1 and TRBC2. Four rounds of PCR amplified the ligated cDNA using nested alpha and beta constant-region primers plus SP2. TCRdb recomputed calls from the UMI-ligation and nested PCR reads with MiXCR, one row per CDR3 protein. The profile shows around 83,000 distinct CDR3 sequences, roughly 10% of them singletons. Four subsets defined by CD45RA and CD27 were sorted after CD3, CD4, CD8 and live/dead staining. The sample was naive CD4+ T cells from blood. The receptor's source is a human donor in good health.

DNA for the CDR3: TGCAGCGTGACTCTACCGGGACAGGGCCTGAACACTGAAGCTTTCTTT. It codes for CSVTLPGQGLNTEAFF. This chain uses TRBV29-1 with TRBJ1-1; 9 bases are a match to TRBD1. After removal of 6 bases from V and 0 bases from J, the junction contained 11 bases not matched to a gene. This CDR3 contains 16 residues. CDR1 and CDR2 from the germline V gene are SQVTM and ANQGSEA.